This T cell receptor (beta chain) was found in a study of OX40 agonist ivuxolimab in advanced cancers. The CDR3 has 9 residues. V gave up 11 bases and J gave up 8 bases, with 6 bases separating them. The germline CDR1 and CDR2 sequences are SSHAT and FNYEAQ (reference sequence). This clone was counted only a few times. The protocol was immunoSEQ multiplex PCR, while the TCRdb copy is restricted to in-frame clones and leaves out a portion. The repertoire holds some 66,000 clones, 83% seen once, with around 2.5% in the top ten. The TCR sequence derives from an adult with an advanced solid tumor such as melanoma, head and neck, liver or kidney cancer. This specimen consisted of CD4+ or CD8+ T cells sorted from blood, obtained in a trial of the OX40 agonist ivuxolimab. The rearrangement links TRBV7-7 to TRBJ2-2, with D hard to call. The CDR3 DNA follows: TGTGCCGGCCCAGGGGAGCTGTTTTTT. This encodes CAGPGELFF.